The table lists the clone carrying this T cell receptor (beta chain) with a count of one. These newly diagnosed stage II-IVA oral cavity squamous cell carcinoma patients had no prior systemic or radiation treatment. Cohort: HPV-negative, locally advanced oral cavity squamous cell carcinoma patients. The data derive from a study of neoadjuvant anti-PD-1 for oral cavity cancer. About the study: Non-progressing patients received a fourth nivolumab dose near day 43, then surgery on days 50-56.

V lost 7 bases and J lost 1, with 13 bases in between. In germline, CDR1 is SNHLY, CDR2 FYNNEI. The CDR3 sequence is 14 residues long. The table came from immunoSEQ multiplex PCR; TCRdb's copy has only in-frame clones and leaves some out. This table holds about 14,000 clones, roughly two thirds found once. The source was PBMCs, collected before nivolumab (anti-PD-1) treatment. The chain employs TRBV2 and TRBJ1-1; unclear D gene. This clonotype was obtained from a person between 35 and 79 years old with oral cavity squamous cell carcinoma. For the CDR3, the DNA is TGTGCCAGCACCTTAGGACTCCAGAACACTGAAGCTTTCTTT. This translates into CASTLGLQNTEAFF.